The 18 T cell receptor beta chains below all came from one sample that was sequenced in a study of T cell responses to AZD1222 COVID-19 vaccine. Some clones are missing from TCRdb's copy, which holds only in-frame ones; the method was immunoSEQ multiplex PCR. The sample holds some 200,000 clones; approximately 89% are singletons and the top ten take 3.4%. The material sequenced was peripheral blood, taken 28 days after the second AZD1222 dose. Receptor source: an adult who received the AZD1222 COVID-19 vaccine.

This chain connects TRBV4-1 to TRBJ2-7; perhaps TRBD1 as D (6 bases). Germline V gives CDR1 MGHRA, CDR2 YSYEKL. The CDR3 length is 15 residues. With 4 bases removed from V and 4 bases from J, the gap between germline ends came to 17 bases. The CDR3, as DNA: TGCGCCAGCAGCCCCCCTCCCGGGACACATTACGAGCAGTACTTC. Translation gives CASSPPPGTHYEQYF.

The chain joins TRBV24-1 to TRBJ2-1; D remains unclear. The V and J ends lost 0 bases and 6 bases respectively, with 8 bases between them. This CDR3 region has 14 residues. Germline values: CDR1 KGHDR, CDR2 SFDVKD. Written as DNA, the CDR3 is TGTGCCACCAGTGATTTGCGTAGCAGCAATGAGCAGTTCTTC. This gives the protein CATSDLRSSNEQFF.

This clone has a single count. The rearrangement joins TRBV11-3 to TRBJ1-1, with D perhaps TRBD1 (5 bases). CDR3 length: 14 residues. Between the trimmed V and J ends, which lost 4 bases and 1 base, there was a span of 10 bases. Germline CDR1 SGHNT, CDR2 YENEEA. The CDR3 reads CASSSGGGNTEAFF. The CDR3 nucleotides read TGTGCCAGCAGCTCCGGCGGGGGGAACACTGAAGCTTTCTTT.

The chain employs TRBV19 and TRBJ1-5; D gene ambiguous. Trimming left V 7 bases short and J 0 bases short, with 16 bases between. Germline V gene sequence: CDR1 LNHDA, CDR2 SQIVND (reference sequence). The CDR3 runs to 16 residues. This CDR3 is CASTYVYVNSNQPQHF. The CDR3 coding sequence is TGTGCCAGTACCTACGTCTATGTAAATAGCAATCAGCCCCAGCATTTT.

The V call is TRBV6-5, the J call TRBJ1-4; D gene uncertain. Trimming pared 7 bases from V and 1 base from J, leaving 7 bases between. Germline loops: CDR1 MNHEY, CDR2 SVGAGI. The CDR3 extends over 13 amino acids. CDR3 nucleotides: TGTGCCAGCAAAGAGGGAACTAATGAAAAACTGTTTTTT. Translated: CASKEGTNEKLFF.

The chain joins TRBV6-2 or TRBV6-3 to TRBJ2-7; D is possibly TRBD2 (5 bases). Germline loops: CDR1 MNHEY, CDR2 SVGEGT. The CDR3 contains 14 residues. Trimming shortened V by 3 bases and J by 6 bases, and 15 bases separated the two germline ends. This CDR3 is CASSYFRVGGEQYF. The CDR3 DNA reads TGTGCCAGCAGTTATTTTCGGGTAGGAGGCGAGCAGTACTTC.

The V gene is TRBV28, the J gene TRBJ2-3; D uncertain. From germline, CDR1 is MDHEN and CDR2 SYDVKM. Trimming removed 2 bases from V and 0 bases from J, with 6 bases in between. The CDR3 sequence is 14 residues long. For the CDR3, the DNA is TGTGCCAGCAGTTTAGGCTGGAGCACAGATACGCAGTATTTT. Translation: CASSLGWSTDTQYF.

The V and J genes are TRBV3-1 (or the pseudogene TRBV3-2) and TRBJ1-4; tentative D call: TRBD1 (6 bases). In germline, CDR1 is LGHDT, CDR2 YNNKEL (reference sequence). The CDR3 covers 18 residues. Trimming stripped 0 bases from V and 0 bases from J, with 14 bases between. The CDR3 DNA follows: TGTGCCAGCAGCCAAGACCGTGTACAGGGAACAACTAATGAAAAACTGTTTTTT. Translation gives CASSQDRVQGTTNEKLFF.

This clone was observed a single time. V is TRBV14 and J is TRBJ2-5; no clear D. Germline V gene sequence: CDR1 SGHDN, CDR2 FVKESK. Between the trimmed V and J ends, which lost 0 bases and 5 bases, there was a span of 7 bases. The CDR3 runs 13 residues. For the CDR3, the DNA is TGTGCCAGCAGCCAAGAATTAAGGGAGACCCAGTACTTC. Protein product: CASSQELRETQYF. The whole variable domain, filled in from reference TRBV14 and TRBJ2-5, reads EAGVTQFPSHSVIEKGQTVTLRCDPISGHDNLYWYRRVMGKEIKFLLHFVKESKQDESGMPNNRFLAERTGGTYSTLKVQPAELEDSGVYFCASSQELRETQYFGPGTRLLVL.

J is TRBJ2-3 and V is TRBV7-3; no reliable D call. The CDR3 has 14 amino acids. Germline V gives CDR1 SGHTA, CDR2 FQGTGA. The ends were cut back, 2 bases at V and 0 bases at J, with 6 bases in the middle. The CDR3 reads CASSLATSTDTQYF. In DNA, the CDR3 is TGTGCCAGCAGCTTAGCGACTAGCACAGATACGCAGTATTTT. The full variable domain, its missing parts supplied by reference TRBV7-3 and TRBJ2-3, is GAGVSQTPSNKVTEKGKYVELRCDPISGHTALYWYRQSLGQGPEFLIYFQGTGAADDSGLPNDRFFAVRPEGSVSTLKIQRTERGDSAVYLCASSLATSTDTQYFGPGTRLTVL.

V is TRBV6-5 and J is TRBJ1-6; 11 bases line up with TRBD1. The CDR3 is made up of 13 amino acids. Looked up from germline, CDR1 is MNHEY and CDR2 is SVGAGI. The V gene end was trimmed by 6 bases and the J gene end by 11 bases; junction bases not matched to a gene: 3. The CDR3 here is CASRRDRGTPLHF. CDR3 bases: TGTGCCAGCAGAAGGGACAGGGGGACACCCCTCCACTTT.

V usage is TRBV3-1 (or the pseudogene TRBV3-2) and J usage is TRBJ1-5; D uncertain. The CDR3 consists of 14 residues. V lost 0 bases and J 7 bases, leaving 10 bases between the germline ends. The germline V gene has CDR1 LGHDT and CDR2 YNNKEL (reference sequence). CDR3 amino acids: CASSQDPAKQPQHF. The DNA of the CDR3 is TGTGCCAGCAGCCAAGATCCTGCCAAGCAGCCCCAGCATTTT.

The V call is TRBV2, the J call TRBJ1-5, with unresolved D. In germline, CDR1 is SNHLY, CDR2 FYNNEI. V was pared by 1 base and J by 2 bases, with 3 bases between. The CDR3 sequence is 13 residues long. CDR3: CASSEGGNQPQHF. CDR3 nucleotides: TGTGCCAGCAGTGAAGGTGGCAATCAGCCCCAGCATTTT. The whole variable domain, remainder taken from reference TRBV2 and TRBJ1-5, is EPEVTQTPSHQVTQMGQEVILRCVPISNHLYFYWYRQILGQKVEFLVSFYNNEISEKSEIFDDQFSVERPDGSNFTLKIRSTKLEDSAMYFCASSEGGNQPQHFGDGTRLSIL.

The chain links TRBV10-3 to TRBJ1-5, with TRBD1 matching 7 bases. J gave up 6 bases and V 2 bases, and 7 bases lay outside the gene matches. Germline V gene lookup returns CDR1 ENHRY and CDR2 SYGVKD. The CDR3 loop spans 15 amino acids. This CDR3 reads CAISEGRGGGQPQHF. In DNA form, the CDR3 reads TGTGCCATCAGTGAGGGAAGAGGGGGCGGTCAGCCCCAGCATTTT.

The chain joins TRBV19 to TRBJ2-7; weak D call: TRBD1 (6 bases). CDR3 length: 14 residues. Germline V gene data show CDR1 as LNHDA and CDR2 as SQIVND (reference sequence). With 8 bases removed from V and 2 bases from J, the gap between germline ends came to 16 bases. The CDR3 loop reads CASPARGPPYEQYF. CDR3 coding DNA: TGTGCCAGTCCCGCCAGGGGTCCCCCCTACGAGCAGTACTTC. Full variable domain (rest looked up from reference TRBV19 and TRBJ2-7): DGGITQSPKYLFRKEGQNVTLSCEQNLNHDAMYWYRQDPGQGLRLIYYSQIVNDFQKGDIAEGYSVSREKKESFPLTVTSAQKNPTAFYLCASPARGPPYEQYFGPGTRLTVT.

This chain joins TRBV9 and TRBJ1-3; tentatively, D is TRBD1 (6 bases). This CDR3 region has 13 residues. Germline V gives CDR1 SGDLS, CDR2 YYNGEE. Trimming shortened V by 5 bases and J by 4 bases, and 10 bases separated the two germline ends. The CDR3 loop reads CASRPGEGNTIYF. In nucleotides, the CDR3 is TGTGCCAGCAGGCCAGGGGAAGGAAACACCATATATTTT.

The chain joins TRBV5-1 to TRBJ2-5, with TRBD1 matching 8 bases. This CDR3 has 14 residues. Germline V gene lookup returns CDR1 SGHRS and CDR2 YFSETQ. The ends lost 4 bases at V and 5 bases at J; junction bases unmatched: 7. CDR3 nucleotide sequence: TGCGCCAGCAGCAAACAGGGGGTATGGGAGACCCAGTACTTC. The encoded protein is CASSKQGVWETQYF. The whole variable domain, filled in from reference TRBV5-1 and TRBJ2-5, reads KAGVTQTPRYLIKTRGQQVTLSCSPISGHRSVSWYQQTPGQGLQFLFEYFSETQRNKGNFPGRFSGRQFSNSRSEMNVSTLELGDSALYLCASSKQGVWETQYFGPGTRLLVL.

The chain carries TRBV21-1 and TRBJ1-1. TRBV21-1 counts as a pseudogene. The CDR3 runs 13 residues. The CDR3 DNA reads as TGTGCCAGTGGGCTGGGCTGGGGCACTGAAGCTTTCTTT. It specifies CASGLGWGTEAFF.